The 10 T cell receptor beta chains listed next were all sequenced from one sample in a study of control samples from healthy donors and cancer patients. Method: immunoSEQ multiplex PCR; TCRdb's copy keeps in-frame clones and lacks some. The data contain 90,000 to 110,000 clones, 83% of them seen just once; the ten biggest clones take up 13%. Sequencing used blood. The source is a woman in her forties or fifties in good health.

The V gene is TRBV7-2, the J gene TRBJ1-1; unclear D gene. The CDR3 consists of 12 residues. Germline V gene lookup returns CDR1 SGHTA and CDR2 FQGNSA. Trimming pared 5 bases from V and 5 bases from J, leaving 9 bases between. The CDR3 here is CASSTLRTEAFF. DNA of the CDR3: TGTGCCAGCAGCACCCTAAGGACTGAAGCTTTCTTT.

In this sample, this clone turned up once. V is TRBV5-4 and J is TRBJ2-7, with no clear D. V was clipped by 0 bases and J by 3 bases, with 1 base between them. The germline V gene encodes CDR1 SGHNT and CDR2 YYREEE (reference sequence). This CDR3 spans 11 amino acids. In DNA form, the CDR3 reads TGTGCCAGCAGCTTGGACTACGAGCAGTACTTC. Translation gives CASSLDYEQYF. The whole variable domain, filled in from reference TRBV5-4 and TRBJ2-7, reads ETGVTQSPTHLIKTRGQQVTLRCSSQSGHNTVSWYQQALGQGPQFIFQYYREEENGRGNFPPRFSGLQFPNYSSELNVNALELDDSALYLCASSLDYEQYFGPGTRLTVT.

The chain couples TRBV24-1 to TRBJ2-1, with D maybe TRBD1 (5 bases). Trimming stripped 2 bases from V and 7 bases from J, with 14 bases between. Germline V CDR1 and CDR2: KGHDR, SFDVKD. The CDR3 runs to 15 residues. CDR3 DNA sequence: TGTGCCACCAGTGATTCTTGGGGCGTGGGGAATGAGCAGTTCTTC. This sequence encodes CATSDSWGVGNEQFF.

The chain is built from TRBV4-1 and TRBJ2-3, with D hard to call. V lost 1 base and J 8 bases, leaving 7 bases between the germline ends. Per germline, CDR1 MGHRA and CDR2 YSYEKL. CDR3 length: 12 residues. CDR3 nucleotides: TGCGCCAGCAGCCAAGGTTTGGCTACGCAGTATTTT. Its protein is CASSQGLATQYF.

The chain employs TRBV3-1 (or the pseudogene TRBV3-2) and TRBJ1-1; D ambiguous. The CDR3 runs to 14 residues. Per germline, CDR1 LGHDT and CDR2 YNNKEL (reference sequence). Trimming removed 3 bases from V and 1 base from J, with 9 bases in between. Written as DNA, the CDR3 is TGTGCCAGCAGCCAGACTTGGGCGAACACTGAAGCTTTCTTT. Its protein product is CASSQTWANTEAFF.

This clone turned up a few times. The rearrangement uses TRBV3-1 (or the pseudogene TRBV3-2) and TRBJ2-2; the match to TRBD1 covers 10 bases. V lost 0 bases to trimming and J lost 3 bases; unmatched junction nucleotides: 7. The CDR3 is 18 residues long. Per the germline V gene, CDR1 is LGHDT and CDR2 is YNNKEL (reference sequence). The CDR3 reads CASSQERPGTGDTGELFF. The DNA of the CDR3 is TGTGCCAGCAGCCAAGAACGTCCCGGGACAGGGGACACCGGGGAGCTGTTTTTT.

The chain uses TRBV2 and TRBJ1-1; TRBD1 agrees at 7 bases. V trimming: 5 bases; J trimming: 4 bases; junction bases outside the gene matches: 10. Germline lookup yields CDR1 SNHLY and CDR2 FYNNEI. The CDR3 has 15 residues. The CDR3 region has the DNA TGTGCCAGCAGTCCACCTCGACAGGGTCCCACTGAAGCTTTCTTT. As protein: CASSPPRQGPTEAFF.

V usage is TRBV9 and J usage is TRBJ1-1; the D gene is possibly TRBD1 (5 bases). This CDR3 region has 14 residues. V lost 0 bases and J lost 1, with 7 bases in between. CDR1 and CDR2 (germline): SGDLS, YYNGEE. CDR3 amino acids: CASSVVGGNTEAFF. The CDR3 coding sequence is TGTGCCAGCAGCGTAGTGGGGGGGAACACTGAAGCTTTCTTT.

The rearrangement uses TRBV4-1 and TRBJ1-1; D might be TRBD1 (6 bases). Trimming stripped 5 bases from V and 9 bases from J, with 19 bases between. The germline V gene encodes CDR1 MGHRA and CDR2 YSYEKL. The CDR3 extends over 14 amino acids. DNA for the CDR3: TGCGCCAGCAGCTTACTCCTAGTGGGGGGGCAAGCTTTCTTT. Protein product: CASSLLLVGGQAFF.

The gene calls are TRBV5-6 and TRBJ2-1, with TRBD1 identical over 7 bases. The CDR3 runs to 14 residues. The germline gives CDR1 SGHDT, CDR2 YYEEEE. Germline trimming cut 1 base from V and 9 bases from J; bases unmatched to any gene: 7. CDR3 sequence: CASSLTGRDSEQFF. As DNA, the CDR3 is TGTGCCAGCAGCTTGACGGGCCGGGACAGTGAGCAGTTCTTC.